Sequencing of this T cell receptor beta chain was carried out in a study of blood T cell repertoires in COVID-19. Study summary: Whether acute or convalescent, the COVID-19 samples came from the United States, Italy and Spain. In each case, the material was cDNA or gDNA derived from T cells, B-cell-depleted T cells, or PBMCs.

Methods used by the authors: Reference gene primer amplification yielded estimated nucleated cell counts. The repertoire was sequenced with immunoSEQ multiplex PCR; TCRdb's copy has only in-frame clones and lacks some. Clone size and V and J calls were adopted from that table, with D and trimming inferred from the DNA. The sample lists 90,000 to 130,000 clones; nearly 80% were seen once. This CDR3 contains 13 residues. Germline CDR1 and CDR2: SNHLY and FYNNEI. V lost 6 bases and J lost 5, with 8 bases in between. This clone was found once. The gene calls are TRBV2 and TRBJ1-6; D is perhaps TRBD1 (5 bases). Material for sequencing was peripheral blood. The receptor was isolated from a woman of 80 years or more with active or convalescent COVID-19. The CDR3 coding sequence is TGTGCCAGCAGCGCAGGGCATAATTCACCCCTCCACTTT. Translated: CASSAGHNSPLHF.